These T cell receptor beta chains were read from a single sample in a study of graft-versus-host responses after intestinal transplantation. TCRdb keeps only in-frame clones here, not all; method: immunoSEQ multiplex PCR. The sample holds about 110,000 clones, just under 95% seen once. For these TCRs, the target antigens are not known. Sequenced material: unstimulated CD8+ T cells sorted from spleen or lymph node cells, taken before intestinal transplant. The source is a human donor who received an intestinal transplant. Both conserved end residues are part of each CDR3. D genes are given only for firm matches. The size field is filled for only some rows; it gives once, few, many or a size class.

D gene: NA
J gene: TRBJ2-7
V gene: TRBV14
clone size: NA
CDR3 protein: CASSPSPYEQYF
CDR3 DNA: TGTGCCAGCAGCCCGTCCCCCTACGAGCAGTACTTC

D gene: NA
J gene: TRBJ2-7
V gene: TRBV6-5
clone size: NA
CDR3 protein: CASSDNYEQYF
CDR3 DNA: TGTGCCAGCAGTGACAACTACGAGCAGTACTTC

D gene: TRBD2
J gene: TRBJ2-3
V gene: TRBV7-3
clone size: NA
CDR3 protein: CASSPLAGSGTDTQYF
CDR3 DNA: TGTGCCAGCAGCCCTCTAGCGGGATCGGGCACAGATACGCAGTATTTT

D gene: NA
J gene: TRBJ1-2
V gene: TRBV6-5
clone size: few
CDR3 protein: CASSYSSYGYTF
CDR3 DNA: TGTGCCAGCAGTTACTCGTCCTATGGCTACACCTTC

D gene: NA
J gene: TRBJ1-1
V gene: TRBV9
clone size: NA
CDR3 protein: CASSAMGKGNTEAFF
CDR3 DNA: TGTGCCAGCAGCGCAATGGGAAAGGGGAACACTGAAGCTTTCTTT

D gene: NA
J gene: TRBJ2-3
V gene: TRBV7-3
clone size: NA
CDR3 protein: CASSTLLEATDTQYF
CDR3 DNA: TGTGCCAGCAGCACACTCCTAGAAGCGACAGATACGCAGTATTTT

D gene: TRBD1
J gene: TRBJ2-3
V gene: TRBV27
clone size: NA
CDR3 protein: CASRHRGTDTQYF
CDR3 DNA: TGTGCCAGCAGACACAGGGGCACGGATACGCAGTATTTT

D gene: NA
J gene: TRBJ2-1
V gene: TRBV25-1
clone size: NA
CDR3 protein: CASSEPDPGVHEQFF
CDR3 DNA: TGTGCCAGCAGTGAACCAGACCCGGGGGTTCATGAGCAGTTCTTC

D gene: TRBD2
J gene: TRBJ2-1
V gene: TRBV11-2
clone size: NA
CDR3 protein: CASSPGYAGEGNEQFF
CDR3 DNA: TGTGCCAGCAGCCCCGGGTATGCGGGAGAGGGCAATGAGCAGTTCTTC

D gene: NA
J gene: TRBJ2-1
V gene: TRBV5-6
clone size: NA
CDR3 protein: CASSFGSSYNEQFF
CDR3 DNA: TGTGCCAGCAGCTTCGGCTCTTCCTACAATGAGCAGTTCTTC

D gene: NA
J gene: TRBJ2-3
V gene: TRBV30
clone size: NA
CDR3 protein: CAWSVSGDTQYF
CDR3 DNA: TGTGCCTGGAGTGTCTCTGGTGATACGCAGTATTTT

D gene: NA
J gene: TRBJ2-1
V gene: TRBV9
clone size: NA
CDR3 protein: CASSVGGRNEQFF
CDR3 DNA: TGTGCCAGCAGCGTAGGTGGGAGGAATGAGCAGTTCTTC

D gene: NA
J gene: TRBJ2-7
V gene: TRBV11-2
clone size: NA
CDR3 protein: CASGGVQGSYEQYF
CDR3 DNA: TGTGCCAGCGGAGGGGTTCAGGGCTCCTACGAGCAGTACTTC

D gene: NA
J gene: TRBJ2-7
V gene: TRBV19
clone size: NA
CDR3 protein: CASSWTASYEQYF
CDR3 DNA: TGTGCCAGTAGCTGGACAGCCTCCTACGAGCAGTACTTC

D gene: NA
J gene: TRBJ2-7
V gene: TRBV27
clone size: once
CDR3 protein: CASSPHSAVSSYEQYF
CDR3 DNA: TGTGCCAGCAGTCCTCACTCAGCCGTCAGCTCCTACGAGCAGTACTTC

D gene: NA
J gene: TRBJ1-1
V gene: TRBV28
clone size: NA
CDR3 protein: CASSLSGTEAFF
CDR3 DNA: TGTGCCAGCAGTTTATCCGGCACTGAAGCTTTCTTT

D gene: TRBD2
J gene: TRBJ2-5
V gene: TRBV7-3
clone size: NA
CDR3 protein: CASSPGPSGSMGEQYF
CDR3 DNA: TGTGCCAGCAGCCCAGGCCCTAGCGGGAGTATGGGGGAGCAGTACTTC

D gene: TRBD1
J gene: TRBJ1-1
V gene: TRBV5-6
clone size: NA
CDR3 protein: CASGTGGFTEAFF
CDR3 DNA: TGTGCCAGTGGGACAGGGGGCTTCACTGAAGCTTTCTTT

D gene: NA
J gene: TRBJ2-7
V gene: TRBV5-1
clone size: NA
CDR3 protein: CASSLDNSYEQYF
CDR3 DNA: TGCGCCAGCAGCTTGGACAACTCCTACGAGCAGTACTTC

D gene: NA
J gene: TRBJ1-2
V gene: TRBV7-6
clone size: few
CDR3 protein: CASSFHTGNYGYTF
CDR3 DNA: TGTGCCAGCAGCTTCCACACAGGGAACTATGGCTACACCTTC